One sample yielded the 6 T cell receptor beta chains listed below, sequenced in a study of cytotoxic CD8 clonotypes in ibrutinib-treated CLL. This table comes from immunoSEQ multiplex PCR, and its TCRdb copy is limited to in-frame clones, with some not included. In the table there are roughly 76,000 clones, around 81% of which are singletons. The sample in question was PBMCs, obtained at disease progression, from a patient treated with ibrutinib. Source of these receptors: a human donor with chronic lymphocytic leukemia.

CDR3 residues: CASSGTTYEQYF. DNA of the CDR3: TGTGCCAGCAGCGGGACGACCTACGAGCAGTACTTC. The chain is built from TRBV6-5 and TRBJ2-7; D could derive from TRBD1 or TRBD2 (5 bases each). Trimming cost V 6 bases and J 2 bases, with 8 bases left between them. The CDR3 extends over 12 amino acids. Germline lookup yields CDR1 MNHEY and CDR2 SVGAGI.

This chain uses TRBV25-1 with TRBJ2-7, with 9 bases lining up with TRBD1. Germline V lookup: CDR1 MGHDK, CDR2 SYGVNS. Trimming at V came to 4 bases and at J to 7 bases, leaving 8 bases not matched to a gene. The CDR3 sequence is 14 residues long. The CDR3 DNA is TGTGCCAGCAGTGCGGGACAGGGTCTTCGGGAGCAGTACTTC. This encodes CASSAGQGLREQYF.

This clone was recorded only once. In the same sample, other DNA sequences code for this CDR3. The chain links TRBV28 to TRBJ1-1; D is uncertain. The CDR3 contains 14 residues. The ends were cut back, 3 bases at V and 1 base at J, with 9 bases in the middle. Looked up from germline, CDR1 is MDHEN and CDR2 is SYDVKM. CDR3 coding DNA: TGTGCCAGCAGTTTGTTTCGCGGGAACACTGAAGCTTTCTTT. Protein sequence: CASSLFRGNTEAFF.

The chain couples TRBV7-2 to TRBJ1-2, with D possibly TRBD1 on 6 matching bases. Germline V gene sequence: CDR1 SGHTA, CDR2 FQGNSA. CDR3 size: 15 residues. V shed 5 bases and J shed 2 bases, with 15 bases lying between them. In nucleotides, the CDR3 is TGTGCCAGCAGCAACTCAGACAGGAGAAACTATGGCTACACCTTC. Protein: CASSNSDRRNYGYTF.

The J gene is TRBJ2-6, the V gene TRBV5-1; D call uncertain. V lost 0 bases, J lost 0 bases, and 4 bases lay in between. CDR3 length: 15 amino acids. The germline V gene has CDR1 SGHRS and CDR2 YFSETQ. CDR3 nucleotide sequence: TGCGCCAGCAGCTTGGCGAACTCTGGGGCCAACGTCCTGACTTTC. It codes for CASSLANSGANVLTF.

The chain couples TRBV18 to TRBJ1-1; TRBD1 might be the D (5 bases). This CDR3 contains 16 residues. Germline CDR1 and CDR2: KGHSH and LQKENI. V gave up 3 bases and J gave up 2 bases, with 16 bases separating them. CDR3 in DNA: TGTGCCAGCTCACCCTTTGTGGGGACCAAAAACACTGAAGCTTTCTTT. Amino acids: CASSPFVGTKNTEAFF.